These 13 T cell receptor beta chains were sequenced from one sample in a study of T cell clones after liver transplantation. Clones were sequenced by immunoSEQ multiplex PCR, and TCRdb holds only the in-frame ones, with some missing. The sample includes fewer than 110,000 clones, 84% seen only once; the top ten take approximately 2.8%. The material was CD4+ T cells from blood, obtained around 44 months after liver transplant. The receptors come from a human patient who received a liver transplant. Some T cells may be graft donor cells.

This chain connects TRBV5-6 to TRBJ1-6; 8 bases agree with TRBD1. The CDR3 has 16 amino acids. J was trimmed by 0 bases and V by 4 bases; bases with no gene match: 3. CDR1 SGHDT and CDR2 YYEEEE come from the germline V gene. The CDR3 here is CASSRTGSSYNSPLHF. Here the CDR3 DNA reads TGTGCCAGCAGCCGGACAGGGAGCTCCTATAATTCACCCCTCCACTTT.

This chain uses TRBV9 with TRBJ2-5; 9 bases fit TRBD2. The CDR3 totals 16 residues. CDR1 and CDR2 (germline): SGDLS, YYNGEE. The junction had 8 bases not matched to a gene; V was cut back by 4 bases and J by 1 base. In DNA, the CDR3 is TGTGCCAGCAGCAGAATAGCGGGGGCCTCCCAAGAGACCCAGTACTTC. It encodes CASSRIAGASQETQYF.

The genes are TRBV6-6 and TRBJ2-3; D is undetermined. This CDR3 has 12 residues. The V end was cut by 6 bases, the J end by 3 bases, with 7 bases between. The V gene's germline CDR1 is MNHNY and CDR2 SVGAGI (reference sequence). Here the CDR3 DNA reads TGTGCCAGCAGCTCCCTAACAGATACGCAGTATTTT. Translation: CASSSLTDTQYF.

V gene TRBV4-2 combines with J gene TRBJ1-2, with D tentatively TRBD1 (5 bases). The CDR3 is made up of 15 amino acids. Between the trimmed V and J ends, which lost 0 bases and 5 bases, there was a span of 13 bases. Germline CDR1 is LGHNA and CDR2 is YNFKEQ. As DNA, the CDR3 is TGTGCCAGCAGCCAAGATTTCGGGACGGAATATGGCTACACCTTC. Its protein product is CASSQDFGTEYGYTF.

A few counts support this clone. The sample has other DNA sequences that encode this CDR3 too. The chain combines TRBV7-2 with TRBJ2-7; the D call may be TRBD1 or TRBD2 (6 bases each). The V gene lost 1 base and the J gene lost 0 bases, with 7 bases spanning the gap. CDR1 and CDR2 (germline): SGHTA, FQGNSA. The length of the CDR3 is 14 residues. Here the CDR3 DNA reads TGTGCCAGCAGCTTAGGGGGGGCCTCCTACGAGCAGTACTTC. It is translated as CASSLGGASYEQYF.

This clone turned up a few times. The chain couples TRBV4-2 to TRBJ1-5, with a tentative D call TRBD1 (5 bases). Germline V CDR1 and CDR2: LGHNA, YNFKEQ. CDR3 size: 15 residues. V was shortened by 6 bases and J by 1 base, with 13 bases between the two germline ends. CDR3 DNA sequence: TGTGCCAGCAGTCTGGGGGAACAGAGCAATCAGCCCCAGCATTTT. Translated, it gives CASSLGEQSNQPQHF.

This chain's CDR3 is CASSLSGGPGGGYTF. CDR3 DNA: TGTGCCAGCAGTTTATCCGGTGGACCGGGGGGTGGCTACACCTTC. The rearrangement joins TRBV27 to TRBJ1-2, with D perhaps matching TRBD1 (5 bases). The CDR3 runs to 15 residues. V was trimmed by 0 bases and J by 7 bases, leaving 15 bases between them. Germline-derived CDR1 and CDR2 are MNHEY and SMNVEV (reference sequence).

This clone was seen a few times. This chain links TRBV5-6 with TRBJ1-6; no firm D call. Trimming took off 4 bases at V and 9 bases at J, with 11 bases between the two ends. Germline V gene lookup returns CDR1 SGHDT and CDR2 YYEEEE. The CDR3 extends over 13 amino acids. In nucleotides, the CDR3 is TGTGCCAGCAGCAAGACCCCCGGTTCACCCCTCCACTTT. Encoded protein: CASSKTPGSPLHF.

The chain combines TRBV5-1 with TRBJ2-5; D possibly corresponds to TRBD1 (5 bases). V was pared by 6 bases and J by 5 bases, with 23 bases between. Germline V CDR1 and CDR2: SGHRS, YFSETQ. This CDR3 contains 16 residues. The chain's CDR3 is CASNPAAGWGPETQYF. CDR3 bases: TGCGCCAGCAACCCGGCAGCAGGGTGGGGTCCGGAGACCCAGTACTTC.

This clone was recorded a few times. The gene calls are TRBV19 and TRBJ2-7; D remains unclear. Germline V gene data show CDR1 as LNHDA and CDR2 as SQIVND (reference sequence). The CDR3 length is 14 residues. Trimming pared 1 base from V and 0 bases from J, leaving 7 bases between. CDR3 in amino acids: CASSIGASSYEQYF. In nucleotides, the CDR3 is TGTGCCAGTAGTATAGGTGCCAGCTCCTACGAGCAGTACTTC.

The J gene is TRBJ1-4, the V gene TRBV5-4; the D is unclear. Germline CDR1 is SGHNT and CDR2 is YYREEE (reference sequence). The germline V and J ends were trimmed by 5 bases and 7 bases, with 18 bases remaining between them. The CDR3 runs to 15 residues. CDR3 sequence (DNA): TGTGCCAGCAGTTACGACGGGAATCTCGGTGAAAAACTGTTTTTT. Protein product: CASSYDGNLGEKLFF.

The genes are TRBV19 and TRBJ2-1, with D unclear. Trimming left V 3 bases short and J 2 bases short, with 5 bases between. Germline V gene lookup returns CDR1 LNHDA and CDR2 SQIVND (reference sequence). This CDR3 comprises 13 residues. The CDR3 sequence: CASSIGTYNEQFF. The CDR3 nucleotides read TGTGCCAGTAGTATTGGCACCTACAATGAGCAGTTCTTC.

This clone was found a few times. This chain joins TRBV6-5 and TRBJ2-7, with D possibly TRBD2 on 6 matching bases. The V end lost 5 bases, the J end lost 4 bases, and 9 bases lay between the germline ends. CDR1 is MNHEY and CDR2 is SVGAGI in the germline V gene. The CDR3 has 12 residues. In nucleotides, the CDR3 is TGTGCCAGCAGTGCGGGGCTATACGAGCAGTACTTC. This encodes CASSAGLYEQYF.